These T cell receptor beta chains were read from a single sample in a study of blood T cell repertoires in COVID-19. The protocol was immunoSEQ multiplex PCR, while the TCRdb copy is restricted to in-frame clones and leaves out a portion. The sample yields about 39,000 clones, around 85% seen once. The material sequenced was peripheral blood. Receptors originate from a man aged 55 to 70 with acute or convalescent COVID-19. Each CDR3 is given with its conserved first and last residue. A D gene is named only where the DNA matches it firmly. Not all rows give a size; the values are once, few, many and, for expanded clones, a class.

v_call: TRBV18
d_call: NA
cdr3_length: 15
clone_size: few
j_call: TRBJ2-2
cdr3_aa: CASSPRAANTGELFF
cdr3_nt: TGTGCCAGCTCACCACGGGCAGCGAACACCGGGGAGCTGTTTTTT

v_call: TRBV7-3
d_call: NA
cdr3_length: 14
clone_size: NA
j_call: TRBJ2-7
cdr3_aa: CASSLTGESYEQYF
cdr3_nt: TGTGCCAGCAGCTTGACGGGGGAATCCTACGAGCAGTACTTC

v_call: TRBV12-5
d_call: NA
cdr3_length: 13
clone_size: few
j_call: TRBJ1-5
cdr3_aa: CASGLTTGQPQHF
cdr3_nt: TGTGCTAGTGGTTTGACTACGGGGCAGCCCCAGCATTTT

v_call: TRBV4-1
d_call: NA
cdr3_length: 14
clone_size: NA
j_call: TRBJ1-1
cdr3_aa: CASSPTGQGIEAFF
cdr3_nt: TGCGCCAGCAGCCCGACAGGCCAAGGGATTGAAGCTTTCTTT

v_call: TRBV18
d_call: NA
cdr3_length: 14
clone_size: NA
j_call: TRBJ1-1
cdr3_aa: CASSLQDSRTEAFF
cdr3_nt: TGTGCCAGCTCATTACAGGACAGCAGAACTGAAGCTTTCTTT

v_call: TRBV4-1
d_call: TRBD1
cdr3_length: 16
clone_size: NA
j_call: TRBJ1-5
cdr3_aa: CASSGTGPGSNQPQHF
cdr3_nt: TGCGCCAGCAGTGGGACAGGCCCTGGTAGCAATCAGCCCCAGCATTTT

v_call: TRBV30
d_call: TRBD2
cdr3_length: 16
clone_size: NA
j_call: TRBJ2-1
cdr3_aa: CAWSVELADSYNEQFF
cdr3_nt: TGTGCCTGGAGTGTCGAGCTAGCGGACTCCTACAATGAGCAGTTCTTC

v_call: TRBV6-1
d_call: NA
cdr3_length: 13
clone_size: NA
j_call: TRBJ2-1
cdr3_aa: CASSEVEGTRGLF
cdr3_nt: TGTGCCAGCAGTGAAGTTGAGGGGACTAGGGGGCTCTTC

v_call: TRBV5-1
d_call: NA
cdr3_length: 14
clone_size: NA
j_call: TRBJ2-1
cdr3_aa: CASSPSRGGAEQFF
cdr3_nt: TGCGCCAGCAGCCCTTCGCGTGGGGGGGCTGAGCAGTTCTTC

v_call: TRBV10-2
d_call: NA
cdr3_length: 14
clone_size: NA
j_call: TRBJ2-7
cdr3_aa: CASSESPGGYEQYF
cdr3_nt: TGCGCCAGCAGTGAGTCCCCAGGTGGGTACGAGCAGTACTTC

v_call: TRBV6-5
d_call: NA
cdr3_length: 13
clone_size: NA
j_call: TRBJ2-7
cdr3_aa: CASGPTGSYEQYF
cdr3_nt: TGTGCCAGCGGCCCCACGGGGTCCTACGAGCAGTACTTC

v_call: TRBV10-1
d_call: NA
cdr3_length: 13
clone_size: NA
j_call: TRBJ1-1
cdr3_aa: CASSVDSGTEAFF
cdr3_nt: TGCGCCAGCAGTGTGGACAGCGGCACTGAAGCTTTCTTT

v_call: TRBV7-2
d_call: TRBD2
cdr3_length: 15
clone_size: NA
j_call: TRBJ2-1
cdr3_aa: CASSFTGGTYNEQFF
cdr3_nt: TGTGCCAGCAGCTTTACGGGAGGAACCTACAATGAGCAGTTCTTC

v_call: TRBV5-1
d_call: NA
cdr3_length: 17
clone_size: NA
j_call: TRBJ1-1
cdr3_aa: CASSLLPLRAGDTEAFF
cdr3_nt: TGCGCCAGCAGCTTACTCCCCCTCCGGGCGGGGGACACTGAAGCTTTCTTT

v_call: TRBV13
d_call: TRBD2
cdr3_length: 15
clone_size: NA
j_call: TRBJ2-2
cdr3_aa: CASSLLGEGSGELFF
cdr3_nt: TGTGCCAGCAGCTTGCTAGGGGAGGGGTCCGGGGAGCTGTTTTTT

v_call: TRBV5-4
d_call: NA
cdr3_length: 14
clone_size: once
j_call: TRBJ1-3
cdr3_aa: CASSFPGPGNTIYF
cdr3_nt: TGTGCCAGCAGCTTTCCAGGCCCCGGAAACACCATATATTTT

v_call: TRBV3-1/TRBV3-2
d_call: NA
cdr3_length: 14
clone_size: NA
j_call: TRBJ2-7
cdr3_aa: CASSQGADSYGRYF
cdr3_nt: TGTGCCAGCAGCCAAGGGGCCGACAGTTACGGGCGGTACTTC

v_call: TRBV28
d_call: NA
cdr3_length: 15
clone_size: NA
j_call: TRBJ1-1
cdr3_aa: CASSLGSLMNTEAFF
cdr3_nt: TGTGCCAGCAGTTTGGGCAGCCTAATGAACACTGAAGCTTTCTTT

v_call: TRBV5-4
d_call: TRBD2
cdr3_length: 18
clone_size: NA
j_call: TRBJ2-7
cdr3_aa: CASRKGGTSGSLSYEQYF
cdr3_nt: TGTGCCAGCAGAAAAGGGGGGACTAGCGGTAGCTTATCCTACGAGCAGTACTTC

v_call: TRBV19
d_call: NA
cdr3_length: 15
clone_size: NA
j_call: TRBJ1-4
cdr3_aa: CATTGFSATNEKLFF
cdr3_nt: TGTGCCACTACGGGTTTCTCGGCAACTAATGAAAAACTGTTTTTT

v_call: TRBV2
d_call: NA
cdr3_length: 14
clone_size: NA
j_call: TRBJ1-5
cdr3_aa: CASTLTYSNQPQHF
cdr3_nt: TGTGCCAGCACCCTTACCTATAGCAATCAGCCCCAGCATTTT

v_call: TRBV27
d_call: TRBD1
cdr3_length: 14
clone_size: NA
j_call: TRBJ1-2
cdr3_aa: CASSSPDRGGGYTF
cdr3_nt: TGTGCCAGCAGTTCGCCTGACAGGGGCGGAGGCTACACCTTC

v_call: TRBV3-1/TRBV3-2
d_call: NA
cdr3_length: 15
clone_size: NA
j_call: TRBJ1-3
cdr3_aa: CAVAPSGAWGNTIYF
cdr3_nt: TGTGCCGTAGCCCCTTCAGGGGCCTGGGGAAACACCATATATTTT

v_call: TRBV6-1
d_call: NA
cdr3_length: 16
clone_size: NA
j_call: TRBJ2-3
cdr3_aa: CASSVGALLSTDTQYF
cdr3_nt: TGTGCCAGCAGTGTGGGAGCCTTACTCAGCACAGATACGCAGTATTTT

v_call: TRBV12-5
d_call: NA
cdr3_length: 14
clone_size: NA
j_call: TRBJ1-2
cdr3_aa: CASGLVVQRDGYTF
cdr3_nt: TGTGCTAGTGGTTTGGTAGTCCAACGGGATGGCTACACCTTC

v_call: TRBV3-1/TRBV3-2
d_call: NA
cdr3_length: 17
clone_size: once
j_call: TRBJ2-2
cdr3_aa: CASSQEWGRGGTGELFF
cdr3_nt: TGTGCCAGCAGCCAAGAGTGGGGGAGAGGGGGCACCGGGGAGCTGTTTTTT

v_call: TRBV5-1
d_call: NA
cdr3_length: 14
clone_size: NA
j_call: TRBJ2-2
cdr3_aa: CASSPQGGTGELFF
cdr3_nt: TGCGCCAGCAGCCCACAGGGAGGGACCGGGGAGCTGTTTTTT

v_call: TRBV6-5
d_call: NA
cdr3_length: 15
clone_size: once
j_call: TRBJ2-7
cdr3_aa: CASSTTTAPNYEQYF
cdr3_nt: TGTGCCAGCAGTACCACAACAGCTCCGAACTACGAGCAGTACTTC

v_call: TRBV9
d_call: NA
cdr3_length: 15
clone_size: NA
j_call: TRBJ2-1
cdr3_aa: CASSVSVISYNEQFF
cdr3_nt: TGTGCCAGCAGCGTATCGGTAATCTCCTACAATGAGCAGTTCTTC